This T cell receptor (beta chain) was identified in a study of Ad26.COV2.S vaccination and SARS-CoV-2 variants. This clone was counted once. Indicated treatment: 15 to 20 received Ad26.COV2.S at low or high dose, single or two shots; roughly 5 received placebo; per-sample allocation not given. Sample collection was performed on day 63 after the first vaccine or placebo injection. An adult donor aged 18-55 years was enrolled in Boston. This CDR3 is 12 amino acids long. V dropped 10 bases and J dropped 2; count of bases not matched to a gene: 5. Sequencing used immunoSEQ multiplex PCR; TCRdb keeps in-frame clones, though not all of them. Among some 460,000 clones listed, 80% to 90% were seen once.

The sample here was peripheral blood, taken in a trial of Ad26.COV2.S vaccine versus placebo. The receptor's source is a person between 18 and 59 years old who received the Ad26.COV2.S COVID-19 vaccine or a placebo. V and J are TRBV12-3 or TRBV12-4 and TRBJ2-7, with 7 bases lining up with TRBD1. This CDR3 reads CATGTEPYEQYF. The DNA for the CDR3 is TGTGCCACCGGGACAGAACCCTACGAGCAGTACTTC.